Listed below are T cell receptor beta chains from one sample, sequenced in a study of technical replicates of blood from several donors. Sequencing used immunoSEQ multiplex PCR; TCRdb keeps in-frame clones, though not all of them. The sample has tens of thousands of clones, roughly 98% seen once. Sequencing was carried out using T cells isolated from PBMCs. These receptors all come from a human donor in good health. The CDR3 runs from the conserved cysteine through the conserved F or W. D genes are given only for firm matches. Not all rows give a size; the values are once, few, many and, for expanded clones, a class.

size: -; D: TRBD1; J: TRBJ2-3; V: TRBV9; CDR3: CASSVEQGSADTQYF; DNA: TGTGCCAGCAGCGTAGAACAGGGGTCAGCAGATACGCAGTATTTT
size: once; D: -; J: TRBJ1-3; V: TRBV10-3; CDR3: CAIMRQFLSGNTIYF; DNA: TGTGCCATCATGCGACAGTTCCTCTCTGGAAACACCATATATTTT
size: -; D: TRBD1; J: TRBJ2-2; V: TRBV5-1; CDR3: CATSRDRAPLGGGELFF; DNA: TGCGCCACTTCCCGGGACAGGGCCCCCTTAGGGGGCGGGGAGCTGTTTTTT
size: -; D: -; J: TRBJ2-4; V: TRBV4-1; CDR3: CASSQGWTVKNIQYF; DNA: TGCGCCAGCAGCCAAGGTTGGACAGTTAAAAACATTCAGTACTTC
size: -; D: -; J: TRBJ2-7; V: TRBV6-1; CDR3: CASSAEGWEQYF; DNA: TGTGCCAGCAGTGCGGAGGGTTGGGAGCAGTACTTC
size: -; D: -; J: TRBJ2-7; V: TRBV11-3; CDR3: CASSLGVAAYEQYF; DNA: TGTGCCAGCAGCTTAGGGGTAGCGGCCTACGAGCAGTACTTC
size: -; D: -; J: TRBJ2-3; V: TRBV7-9; CDR3: CASSYGSRRGTDTQYF; DNA: TGTGCCAGCAGCTACGGTAGCAGGCGGGGCACAGATACGCAGTATTTT
size: -; D: TRBD1; J: TRBJ2-7; V: TRBV28; CDR3: CASSLRRQGDPYEQYF; DNA: TGTGCCAGCAGTTTGAGGCGACAGGGTGACCCCTACGAGCAGTACTTC
size: -; D: -; J: TRBJ2-2; V: TRBV7-9; CDR3: CASSRTENTGELFF; DNA: TGTGCCAGCAGCAGGACAGAGAACACCGGGGAGCTGTTTTTT
size: -; D: -; J: TRBJ2-5; V: TRBV4-1; CDR3: CASSSQGGAAYQETQYF; DNA: TGCGCCAGCAGCTCTCAAGGTGGGGCGGCGTACCAAGAGACCCAGTACTTC
size: -; D: TRBD2; J: TRBJ2-1; V: TRBV11-3; CDR3: CASSPKAGPSRADNEQFF; DNA: TGTGCCAGCAGCCCGAAAGCGGGGCCGTCACGGGCCGACAATGAGCAGTTCTTC
size: -; D: -; J: TRBJ2-7; V: TRBV5-1; CDR3: CASSFAPKPRDEQYF; DNA: TGCGCCAGCAGCTTTGCCCCCAAACCCAGGGACGAGCAGTACTTC
size: -; D: -; J: TRBJ1-3; V: TRBV11-2; CDR3: CASSLDQGMAGNTIYF; DNA: TGTGCCAGCAGCTTAGATCAGGGGATGGCGGGAAACACCATATATTTT
size: -; D: TRBD1; J: TRBJ2-7; V: TRBV5-1; CDR3: CASSYHPGQGYEQYF; DNA: TGCGCCAGCAGCTATCATCCGGGACAGGGTTACGAGCAGTACTTC
size: -; D: -; J: TRBJ1-2; V: TRBV13; CDR3: CASSLNEARRGYTF; DNA: TGTGCCAGCAGCTTAAATGAGGCCCGACGGGGCTACACCTTC
size: -; D: -; J: TRBJ1-5; V: TRBV6-8; CDR3: CASSYRGLGQPQHF; DNA: TGTGCCAGCAGTTACCGGGGACTCGGTCAGCCCCAGCATTTT
size: -; D: -; J: TRBJ2-7; V: TRBV6-5; CDR3: CASSYSGGLYEQYF; DNA: TGTGCCAGCAGTTACTCCGGGGGACTCTACGAGCAGTACTTC
size: -; D: -; J: TRBJ2-1; V: TRBV7-9; CDR3: CASSSGSPRRFF; DNA: TGTGCCAGCAGCTCAGGGTCCCCTCGTCGGTTCTTC
size: once; D: -; J: TRBJ2-7; V: TRBV5-1; CDR3: CASSSKGDEQYF; DNA: TGCGCCAGCAGCAGCAAGGGAGACGAGCAGTACTTC
size: -; D: -; J: TRBJ2-5; V: TRBV19; CDR3: CASSPGRFSLKTQYF; DNA: TGTGCCAGTAGTCCCGGTCGGTTCTCTCTAAAGACCCAGTACTTC
size: -; D: TRBD1; J: TRBJ2-7; V: TRBV7-8; CDR3: CASSSISGTAIDEQYF; DNA: TGTGCCAGCAGCTCGATCTCCGGGACAGCTATTGACGAGCAGTACTTC
size: -; D: -; J: TRBJ2-7; V: TRBV5-1; CDR3: CASSGDRGYSYEQYF; DNA: TGCGCCAGCAGCGGGGATAGGGGCTACTCCTACGAGCAGTACTTC
size: once; D: -; J: TRBJ1-2; V: TRBV28; CDR3: CASKFSLYGYTF; DNA: TGTGCCAGCAAATTTTCCCTTTATGGCTACACCTTC
size: -; D: -; J: TRBJ2-7; V: TRBV9; CDR3: CASSAEIASHSYEQYF; DNA: TGTGCCAGCAGCGCTGAAATAGCGTCCCACTCCTACGAGCAGTACTTC
size: -; D: TRBD1; J: TRBJ2-1; V: TRBV25-1; CDR3: CASSGIDRAYNEQFF; DNA: TGTGCCAGCAGTGGGATCGACAGGGCATACAATGAGCAGTTCTTC
size: -; D: -; J: TRBJ2-7; V: TRBV4-1; CDR3: CASSQDRLWRAGFYEQYF; DNA: TGCGCCAGCAGCCAAGATCGGCTCTGGCGGGCGGGGTTCTACGAGCAGTACTTC
size: -; D: TRBD1; J: TRBJ1-2; V: TRBV19; CDR3: CASRRPGQGRDGYTF; DNA: TGTGCCAGTAGGAGGCCGGGACAGGGTAGGGATGGCTACACCTTC
size: -; D: TRBD2; J: TRBJ2-5; V: TRBV29-1; CDR3: CSVRGLAGGETQYF; DNA: TGCAGCGTTAGGGGACTAGCGGGAGGTGAGACCCAGTACTTC
size: -; D: -; J: TRBJ1-2; V: TRBV7-8; CDR3: CASSLGSGREGYTF; DNA: TGTGCCAGCAGCTTAGGCTCAGGGAGGGAGGGCTACACCTTC
size: -; D: TRBD1; J: TRBJ1-3; V: TRBV5-4; CDR3: CASSLGGNGNTIYF; DNA: TGTGCCAGCAGCCTAGGGGGCAATGGAAACACCATATATTTT
size: -; D: TRBD1; J: TRBJ2-6; V: TRBV10-3; CDR3: CAIRADRAGANVLTF; DNA: TGTGCCATCAGAGCGGACAGGGCTGGGGCCAACGTCCTGACTTTC
size: -; D: TRBD2; J: TRBJ2-7; V: TRBV7-3; CDR3: CASSLMAGVGVIGTNEQYF; DNA: TGTGCCAGCAGCTTAATGGCGGGGGTAGGGGTTATAGGGACCAACGAGCAGTACTTC
size: -; D: -; J: TRBJ2-3; V: TRBV10-2; CDR3: CASSRAGAQYF; DNA: TGCGCCAGCAGTAGAGCGGGCGCGCAGTATTTT
size: -; D: -; J: TRBJ2-7; V: TRBV27; CDR3: CASSLDPTVGGSTDYEQYF; DNA: TGTGCCAGCAGTTTGGACCCTACGGTCGGAGGGTCAACCGACTACGAGCAGTACTTC
size: -; D: -; J: TRBJ1-1; V: TRBV19; CDR3: CASGTGNSMNTEAFF; DNA: TGTGCCAGTGGTACAGGTAATTCAATGAACACTGAAGCTTTCTTT
size: -; D: TRBD1; J: TRBJ1-5; V: TRBV27; CDR3: CASQRTGQGSNQPQHF; DNA: TGTGCCAGCCAGAGGACAGGACAAGGAAGCAATCAGCCCCAGCATTTT
size: few; D: -; J: TRBJ2-2; V: TRBV2; CDR3: CASRVLAGQDGELFF; DNA: TGTGCCAGCCGAGTCCTGGCGGGCCAAGACGGGGAGCTGTTTTTT
size: -; D: -; J: TRBJ2-2; V: TRBV7-2; CDR3: CASSLIQGTGELFF; DNA: TGTGCCAGCAGCCTTATTCAGGGAACCGGGGAGCTGTTTTTT
size: -; D: -; J: TRBJ1-1; V: TRBV5-4; CDR3: CASSSTQEPEAFF; DNA: TGTGCCAGCAGCTCGACACAAGAACCTGAAGCTTTCTTT
size: -; D: TRBD2; J: TRBJ2-1; V: TRBV28; CDR3: CASSKHSGSYNEQFF; DNA: TGTGCCAGCAGTAAACATAGCGGGTCCTACAATGAGCAGTTCTTC
size: once; D: TRBD1; J: TRBJ2-3; V: TRBV10-3; CDR3: CAISGTDERDTQYF; DNA: TGTGCCATCAGCGGGACAGATGAGAGAGATACGCAGTATTTT
size: once; D: -; J: TRBJ1-1; V: TRBV29-1; CDR3: CSGAGRGSTEAFF; DNA: TGCAGCGGCGCCGGGAGGGGGAGTACTGAAGCTTTCTTT
size: -; D: -; J: TRBJ1-5; V: TRBV6-5; CDR3: CASSRTANQPQHF; DNA: TGTGCCAGCTCCCGGACAGCCAATCAGCCCCAGCATTTT
size: -; D: -; J: TRBJ2-1; V: TRBV9; CDR3: CASSSGRDFFYNEQFF; DNA: TGTGCCAGCAGCTCCGGTAGGGACTTTTTTTACAATGAGCAGTTCTTC
size: -; D: TRBD1; J: TRBJ2-7; V: TRBV5-1; CDR3: CASSMGQSVNEQYF; DNA: TGCGCCAGCAGCATGGGACAGAGTGTAAACGAGCAGTACTTC